This is a list of T cell receptor beta chains from one sample in a study of T cell responses to AZD1222 COVID-19 vaccine. The assay was immunoSEQ multiplex PCR, and TCRdb's table has in-frame clones only and misses some. In the table there are tens of thousands of clones, around three quarters of which are singletons. The sample here was peripheral blood, taken 28 days after the second AZD1222 dose. Source of these receptors: an adult who received the AZD1222 COVID-19 vaccine. The conserved cysteine and the conserved F or W are not part of the CDR3 here. The order of the fields is J gene, V gene, CDR3 length, D gene, CDR3 protein. D genes are given only for firm matches.

>TRBJ1-6|TRBV9|11|TRBD1
ASSSGGKSPLH
>TRBJ1-3|TRBV7-9|14|-
ASSLVPGGGGNTIY
>TRBJ2-2|TRBV24-1|15|TRBD2
ATSRREGSGGTGELF
>TRBJ2-7|TRBV4-3|13|-
ASSQDFGRTNEQY
>TRBJ2-1|TRBV6-6|11|-
ASSYGTRNEQF
>TRBJ2-7|TRBV28|11|-
ASSWGGASEQY
>TRBJ1-1|TRBV10-2|11|-
ASSENRNTEAF
>TRBJ2-6|TRBV6-5|13|-
ASSYGGAGANVLT
>TRBJ2-3|TRBV7-8|12|TRBD1
ASSPNRDRGTQY
>TRBJ2-1|TRBV7-3|12|TRBD1
ASSHGQGAGEQF
>TRBJ2-5|TRBV7-2|13|TRBD2
ASSRASGTQETQY
>TRBJ1-2|TRBV19|11|-
ASSPGGNYGYT
>TRBJ2-2|TRBV19|12|-
ASSIGASSGELF
>TRBJ1-2|TRBV19|13|-
ASSVAGLVLYGYT
>TRBJ2-1|TRBV3-1/TRBV3-2|14|TRBD1
ASSPEGQGIVNEQF
>TRBJ1-4|TRBV5-1|11|-
ASRLSANEKLF
>TRBJ2-1|TRBV30|10|-
AWNPQSGEQF
>TRBJ1-2|TRBV24-1|12|-
ATSDGRLSYGYT